These 27 T cell receptor beta chains originate from one sample sequenced in a study of blood T cell repertoires in COVID-19 (TCRdb year 2020). Library method: the immunoSEQ multiplex PCR assay. Sourced from immuneACCESS, this table was stored by TCRdb with only in-frame sequences that have V and J called. A share of the clones is absent; for the studies checked, an unresolved V gene accounts for under half, and the remainder has no known explanation. Here the sample has 160,000 or so clones; around 75% occur a single time. The ten largest clonotypes hold more than 11% of the sample. Sequencing was done on a sample of peripheral blood. The origin of the receptors is a woman of 80 years or more with acute or convalescent COVID-19.

This clone has only a few counts. The gene calls are TRBV11-2 and TRBJ2-7; 8 bases line up with TRBD1. The germline V gene has CDR1 SGHAT and CDR2 FQNNGV. This CDR3 spans 14 amino acids. The junction had 4 bases not matched to a gene; V was cut back by 1 base and J by 5 bases. The CDR3 loop is CASSLVSGGNEQYF. CDR3 DNA sequence: TGTGCCAGCAGCTTAGTTTCAGGGGGCAACGAGCAGTACTTC.

V usage is TRBV7-2 and J usage is TRBJ1-2; 7 positions agree with TRBD1. Losses at the gene ends were 5 bases for V and 7 bases for J; bases not matched to a gene: 10. The germline CDR1 and CDR2 sequences are SGHTA and FQGNSA. This CDR3 has 14 amino acids. CDR3 protein: CASSHSTGPAGYTF. CDR3 DNA: TGTGCCAGCAGCCACTCGACAGGGCCAGCTGGCTACACCTTC.

This clone has a single count. The chain recombines TRBV12-3 or TRBV12-4 with TRBJ1-2, with D uncertain. The V and J ends lost 3 bases and 6 bases respectively, with 2 bases between them. The CDR3 length is 10 residues. The CDR3 region has the DNA TGTGCCAGCAGTTTTAATGGCTACACCTTC. Protein: CASSFNGYTF.

Note on this clone: This CDR3 is also generated by other DNA sequences in the sample. The gene calls are TRBV19 and TRBJ1-2; 7 bases fit TRBD1. V lost 4 bases and J lost 2; bases outside the gene matches: 1. Germline V gene lookup returns CDR1 LNHDA and CDR2 SQIVND (reference sequence). This CDR3 is 13 amino acids long. CDR3 in DNA: TGTGCCAGTAGTAAACAGGGGAACTATGGCTACACCTTC. Its translation: CASSKQGNYGYTF.

This sequence joins TRBV24-1 and TRBJ2-7, with 9 positions matching TRBD1. Germline V gene sequence: CDR1 KGHDR, CDR2 SFDVKD. This CDR3 has 16 amino acids. With V trimmed by 4 bases and J by 3 bases, 9 bases remained unmatched. The CDR3 spells CATSDSSGTGNYEQYF. The DNA of the CDR3 is TGTGCCACCAGTGACTCTTCCGGGACAGGGAACTACGAGCAGTACTTC.

This clone was seen just once. The genes are TRBV30 and TRBJ1-1; D call uncertain. This CDR3 comprises 13 residues. Germline CDR1 and CDR2: GTSNPN and SVGIG (reference sequence). Trimming took 3 bases from V and 0 from J, leaving 8 bases between them. The CDR3 protein is CAWRPQMNTEAFF. The CDR3 DNA is TGTGCCTGGAGACCGCAGATGAACACTGAAGCTTTCTTT.

The J gene is TRBJ1-1, the V gene TRBV5-1, with TRBD1 matching over 7 bases. J was trimmed by 1 base and V by 4 bases; bases with no gene match: 4. Germline CDR1 SGHRS, CDR2 YFSETQ. This CDR3 is built from 14 residues. The CDR3 DNA reads as TGCGCCAGCAGCAAACAGGGGTCGAACACTGAAGCTTTCTTT. Its translation: CASSKQGSNTEAFF.

The gene calls are TRBV10-2 and TRBJ1-2; 7 bases match TRBD1. CDR3 length: 14 amino acids. The junction had 7 bases not matched to a gene; V was cut back by 2 bases and J by 7 bases. Germline V gene sequence: CDR1 WSHSY, CDR2 SAAADI. This CDR3 reads CASSEPQGVFGYTF. CDR3 nucleotides: TGCGCCAGCAGTGAGCCCCAGGGGGTCTTTGGCTACACCTTC.

The chain employs TRBV3-1 (or the pseudogene TRBV3-2) and TRBJ1-1; tentatively, D is TRBD1 (5 bases). V was shortened by 1 base and J by 6 bases, with 9 bases between the two germline ends. This CDR3 has 13 residues. Germline V CDR1 and CDR2: LGHDT, YNNKEL (reference sequence). The DNA of the CDR3 is TGTGCCAGCAGCCAAGGTGGCAGGGCTGAAGCTTTCTTT. Residues: CASSQGGRAEAFF.

The rearrangement joins TRBV3-1 (or the pseudogene TRBV3-2) to TRBJ2-1; tentatively, D is TRBD1 (6 bases). Looked up from germline, CDR1 is LGHDT and CDR2 is YNNKEL (reference sequence). This CDR3 is built from 19 residues. V lost 2 bases to trimming and J lost 6 bases, with 26 bases between them. The CDR3 region is CASSQITDMWTASPNEQFF. The CDR3 bases are TGTGCCAGCAGCCAAATCACCGACATGTGGACAGCGAGTCCCAATGAGCAGTTCTTC.

In DNA form, the CDR3 reads TGTGCCAGCAGTTACCCGGCAGGGAACACTGAAGCTTTCTTT. Encoded protein: CASSYPAGNTEAFF. The rearrangement joins TRBV6-6 to TRBJ1-1; D not certain. Trimming cost V 2 bases and J 1 base, with 8 bases left between them. This CDR3 contains 14 residues. Germline CDR1 and CDR2: MNHNY and SVGAGI (reference sequence).

The chain combines TRBV2 with TRBJ1-5, with 7 bases identical to TRBD1. The CDR3 is 14 residues long. V shed 6 bases, J shed 2 bases, and the junction held 4 bases outside the gene matches. Germline V gives CDR1 SNHLY, CDR2 FYNNEI. This CDR3 is CASSRGQGNQPQHF. CDR3 nucleotide sequence: TGTGCCAGCAGCCGAGGACAGGGCAATCAGCCCCAGCATTTT. Using reference TRBV2 and TRBJ1-5 for the parts outside the CDR3, the full variable domain is EPEVTQTPSHQVTQMGQEVILRCVPISNHLYFYWYRQILGQKVEFLVSFYNNEISEKSEIFDDQFSVERPDGSNFTLKIRSTKLEDSAMYFCASSRGQGNQPQHFGDGTRLSIL.

The chain has TRBV19 and TRBJ2-7, with D possibly matching TRBD2 (5 bases). The V end lost 4 bases, the J end lost 7 bases, and 11 bases lay between the germline ends. The CDR3 sequence is 12 residues long. CDR1 and CDR2 (germline): LNHDA, SQIVND (reference sequence). CDR3 sequence: CASSNGLWEQYF. Written as DNA, the CDR3 is TGTGCCAGTAGTAACGGACTCTGGGAGCAGTACTTC.

This clone was detected only a few times. The chain has TRBV11-2 and TRBJ2-7, with 11 bases identical to TRBD2. Trimming at V came to 8 bases and at J to 2 bases, leaving 11 bases not matched to a gene. CDR3 length: 16 amino acids. Germline CDR1 is SGHAT and CDR2 is FQNNGV. CDR3 in DNA: TGTGCCAGCGGGGGGGGACTAGCGGTAGATCCCTACGAGCAGTACTTC. It translates to CASGGGLAVDPYEQYF.

The gene calls are TRBV5-6 and TRBJ2-7, with a weak D call TRBD1 (6 bases). V shed 0 bases and J shed 2 bases, with 12 bases lying between them. The CDR3 loop spans 15 amino acids. The germline V gene has CDR1 SGHDT and CDR2 YYEEEE. The CDR3 DNA reads TGTGCCAGCAGCTTGGCAGGGGTCCCTCCCTACGAGCAGTACTTC. Protein: CASSLAGVPPYEQYF.

Note on this clone: Its ends do not fully match the called genes, so a read error is possible. The rearrangement joins TRBV7-7 to TRBJ2-1; 10 bases agree with TRBD2. The CDR3 is 16 residues long. In germline, CDR1 is SSHAT, CDR2 FNYEAQ (reference sequence). CDR3 coding DNA: TGTGCTAGCAGTCCCCACCTAGCGGGAGCTACGAATGAGCAGTTCTTC. Its translation is CASSPHLAGATNEQFF.

The gene calls are TRBV12-3 or TRBV12-4 and TRBJ2-5; 8 bases match TRBD2. The CDR3 runs 13 residues. V lost 5 bases to trimming and J lost 5 bases; unmatched junction nucleotides: 4. The CDR3 is CASSGLALETQYF. The CDR3 DNA is TGTGCCAGCAGTGGACTAGCTCTTGAGACCCAGTACTTC.

V and J are TRBV19 and TRBJ1-4; the D is unclear. This CDR3 spans 14 amino acids. Germline V lookup: CDR1 LNHDA, CDR2 SQIVND (reference sequence). Trimming left V 5 bases short and J 2 bases short, with 9 bases between. CDR3 sequence reads: CASSGVATNEKLFF. The CDR3 DNA reads TGTGCCAGTAGTGGAGTGGCGACTAATGAAAAACTGTTTTTT. Full variable domain (outside the CDR3, taken from reference TRBV19 and TRBJ1-4): DGGITQSPKYLFRKEGQNVTLSCEQNLNHDAMYWYRQDPGQGLRLIYYSQIVNDFQKGDIAEGYSVSREKKESFPLTVTSAQKNPTAFYLCASSGVATNEKLFFGSGTQLSVL.

This chain joins TRBV7-8 and TRBJ1-2, with 7 nucleotides matching TRBD1. Losses at the gene ends were 1 base for V and 6 bases for J; bases not matched to a gene: 2. Germline assignment: CDR1 SGHVS and CDR2 FQNEAQ. The CDR3 extends over 13 amino acids. CDR3 nucleotide sequence: TGTGCCAGCAGCTTAGTTCAGGGGGATGGCTACACCTTC. Protein sequence: CASSLVQGDGYTF.

The V gene is TRBV6-5, the J gene TRBJ1-1, with D possibly being TRBD1 (5 bases). The V and J ends lost 5 bases and 1 base respectively, with 11 bases between them. The CDR3 covers 14 residues. The germline CDR1 and CDR2 sequences are MNHEY and SVGAGI. CDR3 sequence (DNA): TGTGCCAGCAGTCCCAGGGCTCCGAACACTGAAGCTTTCTTT. Amino acid sequence: CASSPRAPNTEAFF.

DNA of the CDR3: TGTGCCAGCTCACCAACAGGGGACACTGAAGCTTTCTTT. It is translated as CASSPTGDTEAFF. The chain is built from TRBV18 and TRBJ1-1; 7 positions agree with TRBD1. V lost 2 bases to trimming and J lost 3 bases; unmatched junction nucleotides: 0. This CDR3 has 13 residues. Germline V CDR1 and CDR2: KGHSH, LQKENI.

This sequence joins TRBV28 and TRBJ1-1, with TRBD1 matching 8 bases. CDR3 size: 11 residues. Germline values: CDR1 MDHEN, CDR2 SYDVKM. V shed 8 bases and J 11 bases; nucleotides not matched to a gene: 7. The CDR3 nucleotides are TGTGCCAGCTGGACAGGGTCGGCGGCTTTCTTT. Encoded protein: CASWTGSAAFF.

The chain recombines TRBV5-1 with TRBJ2-5, with D maybe TRBD2 (5 bases). V was shortened by 4 bases and J by 1 base, with 14 bases between the two germline ends. Per the germline V gene, CDR1 is SGHRS and CDR2 is YFSETQ. The CDR3 length is 15 residues. The CDR3 protein is CASSLRAAAQETQYF. Here the CDR3 DNA reads TGCGCCAGCAGCCTGCGGGCGGCGGCCCAAGAGACCCAGTACTTC.

This clone was counted a few times. J is TRBJ1-6 and V is TRBV11-2; no clear D gene. Deletions cut 0 bases from V and 7 bases from J, with 4 bases between. Germline V CDR1 and CDR2: SGHAT, FQNNGV. The CDR3 runs to 13 residues. CDR3 sequence (DNA): TGTGCCAGCAGCTTAGAGCGGAATTCACCCCTCCACTTT. Translated: CASSLERNSPLHF. Looking up the rest from reference TRBV11-2 and TRBJ1-6 gives the full variable domain: EAGVAQSPRYKIIEKRQSVAFWCNPISGHATLYWYQQILGQGPKLLIQFQNNGVVDDSQLPKDRFSAERLKGVDSTLKIQPAKLEDSAVYLCASSLERNSPLHFGNGTRLTVT.

This clone was seen more than once but under ten times. J is TRBJ1-6 and V is TRBV30; 10 nucleotides match TRBD1. Unmatched junction bases numbered 2, after V lost 5 bases and J lost 7 bases. The germline CDR1 and CDR2 sequences are GTSNPN and SVGIG (reference sequence). The CDR3 extends over 13 amino acids. The CDR3 region has the DNA TGTGCCTGGGGGGGACAGGGGAATTCACCCCTCCACTTT. Protein product: CAWGGQGNSPLHF.

The rearrangement joins TRBV4-1 to TRBJ2-1; 7 nucleotides align to TRBD1. The CDR3 covers 15 residues. Losses at the gene ends were 5 bases for V and 2 bases for J; bases not matched to a gene: 6. From germline, CDR1 is MGHRA and CDR2 YSYEKL. CDR3 sequence (DNA): TGCGCCAGCAGCTCCGGGACAGACGCCTACAATGAGCAGTTCTTC. Amino acids: CASSSGTDAYNEQFF.

The chain carries TRBV28 and TRBJ1-5, with 9 bases that match TRBD1. Germline CDR1 and CDR2: MDHEN and SYDVKM. The CDR3 runs to 16 residues. The trim removed 6 bases at V and 4 bases at J, leaving 10 bases unmatched. The CDR3 here is CASRISGTGKNQPQHF. In nucleotides, the CDR3 is TGTGCCAGCAGAATATCCGGGACAGGGAAAAATCAGCCCCAGCATTTT.